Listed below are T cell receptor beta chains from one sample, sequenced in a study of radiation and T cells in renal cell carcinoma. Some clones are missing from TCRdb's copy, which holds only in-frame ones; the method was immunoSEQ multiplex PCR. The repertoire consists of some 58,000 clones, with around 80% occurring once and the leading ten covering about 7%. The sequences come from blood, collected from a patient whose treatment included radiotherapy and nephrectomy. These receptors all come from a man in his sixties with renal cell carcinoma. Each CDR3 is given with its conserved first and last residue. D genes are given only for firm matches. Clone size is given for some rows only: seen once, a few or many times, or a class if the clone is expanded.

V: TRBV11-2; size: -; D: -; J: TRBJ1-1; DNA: TGTGCCAGCAGCTTAGATGGGGGGCTCGGCACTGAAGCTTTCTTT; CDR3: CASSLDGGLGTEAFF
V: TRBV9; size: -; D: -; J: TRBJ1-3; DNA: TGTGCCAGCAGCGCCCGTTTTGGGACAGGAAACACCATATATTTT; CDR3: CASSARFGTGNTIYF
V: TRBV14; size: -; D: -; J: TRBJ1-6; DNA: TGTGCCAGCAGCCAAGATCAGAGAAAGGGGACCGTATGGAATTCACCCCTCCACTTT; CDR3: CASSQDQRKGTVWNSPLHF
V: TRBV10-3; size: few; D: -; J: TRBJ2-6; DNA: TGTGCCATCCCCGGACCCCCAGTCTCTGGGGCCAACGTCCTGACTTTC; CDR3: CAIPGPPVSGANVLTF
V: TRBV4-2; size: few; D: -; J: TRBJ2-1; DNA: TGTGCCAGCAGCCAAGATCAGAGGACACCCTACAATGAGCAGTTCTTC; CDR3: CASSQDQRTPYNEQFF
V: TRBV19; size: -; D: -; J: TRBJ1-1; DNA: TGTGCCAGTAGTATATCGGGGGTGGGGAATACTGAAGCTTTCTTT; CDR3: CASSISGVGNTEAFF
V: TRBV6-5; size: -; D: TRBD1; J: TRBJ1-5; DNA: TGTGCCAGCAGTTGGGGACAGGGCCACAATCAGCCCCAGCATTTT; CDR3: CASSWGQGHNQPQHF
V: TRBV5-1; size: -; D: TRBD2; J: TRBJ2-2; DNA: TGCGCCAGCTGCCTAGCGGGAGGGCTTACCGGGGAGCTGTTTTTT; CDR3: CASCLAGGLTGELFF
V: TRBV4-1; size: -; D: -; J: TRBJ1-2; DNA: TGCGCCAGCAGCCAAGATCACGGCAGGGTACACTATGGCTACACCTTC; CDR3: CASSQDHGRVHYGYTF
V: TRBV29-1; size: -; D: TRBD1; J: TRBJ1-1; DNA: TGCAGCGCTACAGGGGCTGGGGTCGGGGCGGACACTGAAGCTTTCTTT; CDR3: CSATGAGVGADTEAFF
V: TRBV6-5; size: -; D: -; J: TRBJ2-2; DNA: TGTGCCAGCAGTTACTTGAAGGAGGGCACCGGGGAGCTGTTTTTT; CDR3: CASSYLKEGTGELFF
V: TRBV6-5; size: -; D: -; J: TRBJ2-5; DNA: TGTGCCAGCAGCCTAGGACTGGCTCAAGAGACCCAGTACTTC; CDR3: CASSLGLAQETQYF
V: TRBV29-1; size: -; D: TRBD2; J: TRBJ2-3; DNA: TGCAGCGTTGAAGGGGGAGGGGATACGCAGTATTTT; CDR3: CSVEGGGDTQYF
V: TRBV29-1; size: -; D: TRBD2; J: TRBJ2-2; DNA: TGCAGCGTTGGGACTAGCGGGGGGCGGAACACCGGGGAGCTGTTTTTT; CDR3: CSVGTSGGRNTGELFF
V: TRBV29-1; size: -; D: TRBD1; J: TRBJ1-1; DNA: TGCAGCGTTAGTCCCGGGACAGGTTTGAACACTGAAGCTTTCTTT; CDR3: CSVSPGTGLNTEAFF
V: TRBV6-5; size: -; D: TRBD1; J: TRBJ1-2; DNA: TGTGCCAGCAGTTACGGGGACAGTAGCTACACCTTC; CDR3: CASSYGDSSYTF
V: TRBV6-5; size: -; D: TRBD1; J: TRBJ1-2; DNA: TGTGCCAGCAGTTTGGGTCCTGGGACAGATAGCTATGGCTACACCTTC; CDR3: CASSLGPGTDSYGYTF
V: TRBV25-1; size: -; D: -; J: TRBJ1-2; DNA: TGTGCCAGCAGGGCAGCCTATGGCTACACCTTC; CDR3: CASRAAYGYTF
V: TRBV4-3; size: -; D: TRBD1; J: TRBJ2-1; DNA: TGCGCCAGCAGCCAGAGTACAGGCGGACAGGGGACAGGCAATGAGCAGTTCTTC; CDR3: CASSQSTGGQGTGNEQFF
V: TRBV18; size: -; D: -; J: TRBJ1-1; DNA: TGTGCCAGCTCACCGCCGAGTTTCACAGGGTTGACTGAAGCTTTCTTT; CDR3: CASSPPSFTGLTEAFF
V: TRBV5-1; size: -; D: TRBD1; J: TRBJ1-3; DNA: TGCGCCAGCAGCTCTCTTCCACAGGGGGCTGGAAACACCATATATTTT; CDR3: CASSSLPQGAGNTIYF
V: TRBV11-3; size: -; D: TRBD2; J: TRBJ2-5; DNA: TGTGCCAGCAGCTTCACAGCGGGGGGAATAGAGACCCAGTACTTC; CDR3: CASSFTAGGIETQYF